The clone carrying this TCR beta chain showed up just a few times. These data belong to a study of blood T cells in healthy people across ages. PCR was performed a second time for about 7 to 11 cycles using a sample-barcoded 5' primer and a J-beta primer mix. TCRdb re-analysed the 5' RACE reads in MiXCR, keeping a single row per CDR3 protein. Found here are fewer than 2 million distinct CDR3 sequences, about two fifths of them singletons; the top ten hold roughly 23%. Looked up from germline, CDR1 is LGHNA and CDR2 is YSLEER. The CDR3 spans 17 residues. Trimming left V 0 bases short and J 0 bases short, with 12 bases between.

Sequencing was done on a sample of blood. The sequence was obtained from a human donor in good health. The chain uses TRBV4-3 and TRBJ2-1; TRBD1 or TRBD2 may be the D gene (5 bases each). Here the CDR3 reads CASSQDWAGSSYNEQFF. DNA of the CDR3: TGCGCCAGCAGCCAAGATTGGGCAGGGAGCTCCTACAATGAGCAGTTCTTC.